A selection of T cell receptor beta chains follows, all from one sample in a study of cytomegalovirus exposure and HLA in healthy donors. Sequencing was performed with immunoSEQ multiplex PCR; in TCRdb, only in-frame clones are kept and a portion is missing. The sample table sets out fewer than 150,000 clones. Specimen: PBMCs. These receptor sequences come from an older woman in good health and CMV-seronegative. The CDR3 runs from the conserved cysteine through the conserved F or W. A D gene is named only where the DNA matches it firmly.

J gene,V gene,CDR3 length,D gene,CDR3 protein,CDR3 DNA
TRBJ2-7,TRBV7-9,13,.,CASSRQSSYEQYF,TGTGCCAGCAGCCGACAGTCGTCCTACGAGCAGTACTTC
TRBJ2-4,TRBV27,16,.,CASSYDPGLAKNIQYF,TGTGCCAGCAGTTACGATCCGGGACTAGCCAAAAACATTCAGTACTTC
TRBJ2-2,TRBV6-4,17,TRBD2,CASSDTAGLAKAGELFF,TGTGCCAGCAGTGACACCGCGGGACTAGCGAAGGCCGGGGAGCTGTTTTTT
TRBJ2-7,TRBV6-1,15,.,CATSDSWRLLRGQYF,TGTGCCACCAGTGACTCATGGCGTCTCCTACGGGGGCAGTACTTC
TRBJ2-7,TRBV11-2,11,TRBD2,CASGGGFEQYF,TGTGCCAGCGGGGGGGGGTTCGAGCAGTACTTC
TRBJ2-7,TRBV7-3,15,TRBD1,CASSRQTGGSYEQYF,TGTGCCAGCAGCCGACAGACAGGGGGCTCCTACGAGCAGTACTTC
TRBJ1-5,TRBV9,15,TRBD1,CASSVGQGESQPQHF,TGTGCCAGCAGCGTAGGACAGGGAGAATCTCAGCCCCAGCATTTT
TRBJ2-7,TRBV14,13,.,CAGSQEHSYEQYF,TGTGCCGGCAGCCAAGAACACTCCTACGAGCAGTACTTC
TRBJ2-7,TRBV11-2,14,.,CASSPKPQGYEQYF,TGTGCCAGCAGCCCGAAGCCCCAGGGGTACGAGCAGTACTTC
TRBJ2-3,TRBV7-9,17,TRBD1,CASSTPPGTGSTDTQYF,TGTGCCAGCAGCACCCCCCCCGGGACAGGGAGCACAGATACGCAGTATTTT
TRBJ2-3,TRBV27,15,.,CASSLSVSTTDTQYF,TGTGCCAGCAGTTTATCGGTCTCTACCACAGATACGCAGTATTTT
TRBJ1-1,TRBV19,16,TRBD1,CASSEGTGTLNTEAFF,TGTGCCAGTAGTGAAGGGACAGGGACATTGAACACTGAAGCTTTCTTT
TRBJ1-5,TRBV7-2,12,.,CASSPYGGPQHF,TGTGCCAGCAGCCCCTACGGTGGGCCCCAGCATTTT
TRBJ2-7,TRBV14,12,.,CASGQASYEQYF,TGTGCCAGCGGCCAAGCGTCCTACGAGCAGTACTTC
TRBJ2-7,TRBV6-5,16,TRBD1,CASSYGAPGQPNEQYF,TGTGCCAGCAGTTACGGGGCTCCGGGACAGCCCAACGAGCAGTACTTC
TRBJ2-5,TRBV5-1,20,TRBD2,CASSPRRTSGGRTIQETQYF,TGCGCCAGCAGCCCTCGACGGACTAGCGGGGGGCGTACCATACAAGAGACCCAGTACTTC
TRBJ1-1,TRBV28,13,.,CASSSLSSTEAFF,TGTGCCAGCAGTTCTTTATCGAGCACTGAAGCTTTCTTT
TRBJ1-1,TRBV6-1,15,.,CASSEVFRANTEAFF,TGTGCCAGCAGTGAAGTATTCAGGGCGAACACTGAAGCTTTCTTT
TRBJ1-4,TRBV5-1,17,.,CASSLGGSDSLNEKLFF,TGCGCCAGCAGCTTGGGGGGTTCGGACAGTCTGAATGAAAAACTGTTTTTT
TRBJ2-1,TRBV10-3,19,TRBD2,CAISESGLAGGKSYNEQFF,TGTGCCATCAGTGAGTCGGGGCTAGCGGGAGGGAAGTCCTACAATGAGCAGTTCTTC
TRBJ1-2,TRBV7-9,16,TRBD1,CASSLATGQSNYGYTF,TGTGCCAGCAGCTTAGCGACGGGACAGAGTAACTATGGCTACACCTTC
TRBJ1-5,TRBV19,16,.,CASSAQGGIGNQPQHF,TGTGCCAGTAGTGCACAGGGAGGGATAGGCAATCAGCCCCAGCATTTT
TRBJ1-5,TRBV2,15,.,CASRSGKNSNQPQHF,TGTGCCAGCAGGAGCGGGAAGAATAGCAATCAGCCCCAGCATTTT
TRBJ2-7,TRBV6-6,16,.,CASSYSRPGLPPEQYF,TGTGCCAGCAGTTACTCGAGGCCAGGGCTTCCACCCGAGCAGTACTTC
TRBJ1-2,TRBV27,13,.,CASRAGANYGYTF,TGTGCCTCTAGGGCGGGGGCTAACTATGGCTACACCTTC
TRBJ2-5,TRBV7-6,15,.,CASSSIQGMMETQYF,TGTGCCAGCAGCTCCATACAGGGTATGATGGAGACCCAGTACTTC
TRBJ2-1,TRBV2,13,TRBD2,CASSTRGGNEQFF,TGTGCCAGCAGCACACGGGGGGGGAATGAGCAGTTCTTC
TRBJ2-1,TRBV6-1,13,.,CASSELAVGEQFF,TGTGCCAGCAGTGAACTAGCTGTTGGTGAGCAGTTCTTC
TRBJ2-7,TRBV27,16,TRBD1,CASSSQPDREANEQYF,TGTGCCAGCAGTTCCCAACCGGACAGGGAAGCCAACGAGCAGTACTTC
TRBJ2-7,TRBV6-4,20,TRBD2,CASSRDEVRAGRGLDYEQYF,TGTGCCAGCAGCCGCGACGAGGTTCGAGCGGGAAGGGGTCTAGATTACGAGCAGTACTTC
TRBJ1-3,TRBV11-2,15,TRBD1,CASSLGQGVGNTIYF,TGTGCCAGCAGCTTAGGACAGGGCGTCGGAAACACCATATATTTT
TRBJ2-2,TRBV6-1,20,TRBD2,CASSARTSGIRTGLTGELFF,TGTGCCAGCAGTGCCCGGACTAGCGGGATCCGAACTGGGTTGACCGGGGAGCTGTTTTTT
TRBJ2-3,TRBV10-1,15,.,CASSEDWTNTDTQYF,TGCGCCAGCAGTGAAGACTGGACAAACACAGATACGCAGTATTTT
TRBJ2-1,TRBV5-1,14,.,CASSMAAGSNEQFF,TGCGCCAGCAGCATGGCCGCGGGTAGCAATGAGCAGTTCTTC